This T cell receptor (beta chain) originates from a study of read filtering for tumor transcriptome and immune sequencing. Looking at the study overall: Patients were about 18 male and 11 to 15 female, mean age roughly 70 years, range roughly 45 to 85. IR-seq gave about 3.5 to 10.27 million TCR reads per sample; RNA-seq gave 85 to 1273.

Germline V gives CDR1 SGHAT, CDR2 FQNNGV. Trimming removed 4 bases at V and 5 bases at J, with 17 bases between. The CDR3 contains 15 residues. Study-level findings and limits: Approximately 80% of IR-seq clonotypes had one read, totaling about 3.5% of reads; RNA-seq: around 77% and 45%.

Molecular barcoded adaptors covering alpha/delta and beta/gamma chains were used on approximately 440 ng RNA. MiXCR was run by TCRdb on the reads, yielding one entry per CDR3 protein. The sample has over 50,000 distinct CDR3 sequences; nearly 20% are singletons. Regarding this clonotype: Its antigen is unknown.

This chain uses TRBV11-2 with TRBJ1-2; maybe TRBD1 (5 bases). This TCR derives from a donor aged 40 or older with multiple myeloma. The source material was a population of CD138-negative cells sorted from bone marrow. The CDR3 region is CASSSTRDAEYGYTF. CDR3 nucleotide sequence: TGTGCCAGCAGCTCAACCCGGGACGCCGAGTATGGCTACACCTTC.